A selection of T cell receptor beta chains follows, all from one sample in a study of blood T cell repertoires in COVID-19. Data came from immunoSEQ multiplex PCR; TCRdb stores just in-frame clones and leaves some out. This table has 300,000 to 400,000 clones, roughly 90% appearing once. Material: peripheral blood. The receptors derive from a woman between 45 and 65 years old with active or convalescent COVID-19. Each CDR3 is given with its conserved first and last residue. D genes are given only for firm matches. A row's size may be missing; if present it is once, few, many or a size class.

TRBJ2-7	NA	TRBV24-1	NA	TGTGCCACCAGTGATGGACACCTCAGCGAGCAGTACTTC	CATSDGHLSEQYF
TRBJ1-1	NA	TRBV5-1	NA	TGCGCCAGCAGCTTGGGCCCGACCGGACAAGGGAACACTGAAGCTTTCTTT	CASSLGPTGQGNTEAFF
TRBJ2-3	TRBD2	TRBV30	NA	TGTGCCTGGAGTGTACTCGGGGGGGGAGATACGCAGTATTTT	CAWSVLGGGDTQYF
TRBJ2-1	NA	TRBV4-3	NA	TGCGCCAGCAGCCAAGGGAGAGGAGGGTATGTGGGCGAGCAGTTCTTC	CASSQGRGGYVGEQFF
TRBJ2-1	TRBD2	TRBV27	few	TGTGCCAGCAGTGCCGGGACTAGCGGATACAATGAGCAGTTCTTC	CASSAGTSGYNEQFF
TRBJ1-5	NA	TRBV2	NA	TGTGCCAGCAGTGAACCCCAGGGCAATCAGCCCCAGCATTTT	CASSEPQGNQPQHF
TRBJ1-2	TRBD1	TRBV4-3	once	TGCGCCAGCAGCCAAGAGCATCTGGGGGTGACAGGGTTCTATGGCTACACCTTC	CASSQEHLGVTGFYGYTF
TRBJ1-2	NA	TRBV2	NA	TGTGCCAGCAGGGACACCCCGAACTATGGCTACACCTTC	CASRDTPNYGYTF
TRBJ2-7	NA	TRBV21-1	NA	TGTGCCAGCAGCGCACAGAAGGGGGAGGGAGAGTCCTACGAGCAGTACTTC	CASSAQKGEGESYEQYF
TRBJ1-6	TRBD1	TRBV5-1	NA	TGCGCCAGCAGCTGGGACAGGTTGTATAATTCACCCCTCCACTTT	CASSWDRLYNSPLHF
TRBJ2-3	NA	TRBV19	NA	TGTGCCAGTAGTATCAGTTGGGGGAGGAACCGAGGGACAGATACGCAGTATTTT	CASSISWGRNRGTDTQYF
TRBJ1-2	TRBD1	TRBV19	NA	TGTGCCAGTAGTCCCCAGGGACAGGGCCCGACTGCTAACTATGGCTACACCTTC	CASSPQGQGPTANYGYTF
TRBJ2-2	TRBD1	TRBV6-2/TRBV6-3	NA	TGTGCCAGCAGCTTCGAGAGGGGGCGGATCGGGGAGCTGTTTTTT	CASSFERGRIGELFF
TRBJ1-1	NA	TRBV5-1	few	TGCGCCAGCAGCTCGTCCCACGGTAACACTGAAGCTTTCTTT	CASSSSHGNTEAFF
TRBJ1-3	TRBD1	TRBV9	few	TGTGCCAGCAGCGGAGGGACAGGGTCTGGAAACACCATATATTTT	CASSGGTGSGNTIYF
TRBJ2-1	TRBD2	TRBV4-2	NA	TGTGCCAGCAGCCAAGAATCGGGGGGCTCCTACAATGAGCAGTTCTTC	CASSQESGGSYNEQFF
TRBJ2-2	TRBD2	TRBV18	NA	TGTGCCAGCTCACTTTCCGGGACTAACCCAACTTCAACCGGGGAGCTGTTTTTT	CASSLSGTNPTSTGELFF
TRBJ1-2	TRBD1	TRBV7-3	NA	TGTGCCAGCAGCTTAATCGGGACAGGACGCTATGGCTACACCTTC	CASSLIGTGRYGYTF
TRBJ1-3	NA	TRBV7-2	NA	TGTGCCAGCAGCTTAGAGAGCTCTGGAAACACCATATATTTT	CASSLESSGNTIYF
TRBJ2-3	NA	TRBV5-1	NA	TGCGCCAGCTCCCGCCTGGGGAGTCCTGCAGATACGCAGTATTTT	CASSRLGSPADTQYF
TRBJ2-2	TRBD1	TRBV4-3	NA	TGCGCCAGCAGCCAAGGGGACAGGGGAGCCGGGGAGCTGTTTTTT	CASSQGDRGAGELFF
TRBJ1-6	TRBD1	TRBV30	NA	TGTGCCTGGAGTGCTCGACAGGGGCAGGATTCACCCCTCCACTTT	CAWSARQGQDSPLHF
TRBJ1-2	TRBD1	TRBV2	NA	TGTGCCAGCAGTCGGGTACAGGGGAACGGCTACACCTTC	CASSRVQGNGYTF
TRBJ2-7	TRBD1	TRBV27	NA	TGTGCCAGCAGCAAACAGGGGATTGGACCTTACGAGCAGTACTTC	CASSKQGIGPYEQYF
TRBJ2-7	TRBD2	TRBV6-5	NA	TGTGCCAGCAGACCGGGCGGGAGGATCGACGAGCAGTACTTC	CASRPGGRIDEQYF